This is a list of T cell receptor beta chains from one sample in a study of OX40 agonist ivuxolimab in advanced cancers. Generated by immunoSEQ multiplex PCR, the TCRdb table keeps only in-frame clones and is missing some. The sample contains some 100,000 clones, under 90% of which appear only once. Sequencing was performed on CD4+ or CD8+ T cells sorted from blood, taken in a trial of the OX40 agonist ivuxolimab. These receptors were collected from an adult with an advanced solid tumor such as melanoma, head and neck, liver or kidney cancer. Both conserved end residues are part of each CDR3. Fields, in order: CDR3 length, D gene, V gene, clone size, J gene, CDR3 protein, CDR3 DNA. D genes are given only for firm matches. A clone size is listed for some rows: how often the clone was seen (once, few, many), or a class if it is expanded.

14,.,TRBV6-1,.,TRBJ2-7,CASRDETTIYEQYF,TGTGCCAGCAGGGACGAAACCACAATTTACGAGCAGTACTTC
17,.,TRBV7-5,once,TRBJ2-2,CASSLRVPLGGSGELFF,TGTGCCAGCAGCTTAAGGGTCCCTCTAGGAGGGTCCGGGGAGCTGTTTTTT
15,.,TRBV7-3,.,TRBJ2-2,CASTKGIPNTGELFF,TGTGCCAGCACTAAGGGAATTCCGAACACCGGGGAGCTGTTTTTT
12,TRBD1,TRBV27,.,TRBJ2-3,CASRGQGDTQYF,TGTGCCAGCAGGGGACAGGGGGATACGCAGTATTTT
16,TRBD2,TRBV5-4,few,TRBJ2-3,CATRRGGSQGTDTQYF,TGTGCCACCAGACGGGGCGGGAGTCAAGGCACAGATACGCAGTATTTT
16,TRBD2,TRBV9,.,TRBJ2-5,CASSVSVGGPEETQYF,TGTGCCAGCAGCGTATCCGTGGGAGGGCCCGAAGAGACCCAGTACTTC
16,.,TRBV28,.,TRBJ1-4,CASSLGWGRGNEKLFF,TGTGCCAGCAGTTTAGGCTGGGGAAGGGGTAATGAAAAACTGTTTTTT
14,.,TRBV11-2,.,TRBJ2-2,CASSFERATGELFF,TGTGCCAGCAGCTTCGAGAGGGCCACCGGGGAGCTGTTTTTT
16,TRBD2,TRBV5-6,.,TRBJ2-1,CASSWTSGSSDNEQFF,TGTGCCAGCAGCTGGACTAGCGGGAGCTCGGACAATGAGCAGTTCTTC
16,TRBD2,TRBV7-3,.,TRBJ2-2,CASSLAGGPHTGELFF,TGTGCCAGCAGCTTAGCGGGAGGGCCTCATACCGGGGAGCTGTTTTTT
11,TRBD1,TRBV10-2,.,TRBJ2-7,CASIGGHEQYF,TGCGCCAGCATAGGGGGCCACGAGCAGTACTTC
13,.,TRBV2,.,TRBJ1-2,CASSEVFGGGYTF,TGTGCCAGCAGTGAAGTATTCGGGGGTGGCTACACCTTC
15,.,TRBV5-6,.,TRBJ2-1,CASSQGPAGDNEQFF,TGTGCCAGCAGCCAGGGGCCTGCGGGGGACAATGAGCAGTTCTTC
14,.,TRBV10-1,.,TRBJ2-7,CASSRDLNSYEQYF,TGCGCCAGCAGCCGGGATTTAAACTCCTACGAGCAGTACTTC
17,TRBD2,TRBV7-8,.,TRBJ2-2,CASSKSELAGNTGELFF,TGTGCCAGCAGCAAATCAGAACTAGCGGGGAACACCGGGGAGCTGTTTTTT
16,.,TRBV19,few,TRBJ2-6,CASSNSGLTGANVLTF,TGTGCCAGTAGTAATTCAGGGTTAACTGGGGCCAACGTCCTGACTTTC
15,.,TRBV5-1,once,TRBJ2-1,CASSFAGRESNEQFF,TGCGCCAGCTCATTTGCGGGACGAGAGAGCAATGAGCAGTTCTTC
15,.,TRBV4-2,once,TRBJ2-5,CASSRITGIEETQYF,TGTGCCAGCAGCCGAATCACAGGGATTGAAGAGACCCAGTACTTC
14,TRBD1,TRBV27,.,TRBJ1-6,CASSFRTGTTPLHF,TGTGCCAGCAGTTTCCGGACAGGGACGACACCCCTCCACTTT
15,.,TRBV5-4,.,TRBJ2-7,CASSAGTASSYEQYF,TGTGCCAGCAGCGCCGGGACGGCGAGCTCCTACGAGCAGTACTTC
15,.,TRBV4-1,.,TRBJ2-3,CASSQVTGDTDTQYF,TGCGCCAGCAGCCAAGTGACCGGAGACACAGATACGCAGTATTTT
13,.,TRBV19,.,TRBJ2-3,CASSHYRTDTQYF,TGTGCCAGTAGTCACTACCGCACAGATACGCAGTATTTT
16,.,TRBV15,.,TRBJ1-2,CATSRDPGQTNYGYTF,TGTGCCACCAGCAGAGATCCCGGACAGACGAACTATGGCTACACCTTC
14,.,TRBV7-9,.,TRBJ1-1,CASSGGTENTEAFF,TGTGCCAGCAGCGGAGGGACCGAGAACACTGAAGCTTTCTTT
11,.,TRBV2,.,TRBJ1-1,CASGPNTEAFF,TGTGCCAGCGGTCCGAACACTGAAGCTTTCTTT
13,.,TRBV27,.,TRBJ2-7,CASSFFGADEQYF,TGTGCCAGCAGTTTTTTTGGGGCGGACGAGCAGTACTTC
19,TRBD1,TRBV19,.,TRBJ1-5,CASSIYRQGVGTSNQPQHF,TGTGCCAGTAGTATCTATCGACAGGGGGTGGGGACAAGCAATCAGCCCCAGCATTTT
16,.,TRBV19,.,TRBJ2-1,CASSHLSRPNYNEQFF,TGTGCCAGTAGTCACTTATCGAGACCTAACTACAATGAGCAGTTCTTC
17,TRBD1,TRBV15,.,TRBJ1-4,CATSRAPPGQGDEKLFF,TGTGCCACCAGCAGAGCTCCTCCGGGACAGGGAGATGAAAAACTGTTTTTT
12,.,TRBV11-3,.,TRBJ2-2,CASSAPPGELFF,TGTGCCAGCAGCGCCCCCCCCGGGGAGCTGTTTTTT
15,TRBD1,TRBV4-2,.,TRBJ1-2,CASSQRQGTNYGYTF,TGTGCCAGCAGCCAGAGACAGGGGACTAACTATGGCTACACCTTC
17,.,TRBV15,.,TRBJ1-1,CATSRDRATDMNTEAFF,TGTGCCACCAGCAGAGATCGTGCGACAGACATGAACACTGAAGCTTTCTTT
14,TRBD2,TRBV5-5,.,TRBJ2-1,CASSLWASGREQFF,TGTGCCAGCAGCTTGTGGGCTAGCGGGCGGGAGCAGTTCTTC
17,.,TRBV19,few,TRBJ1-3,CASSIPYDRTSGNTIYF,TGTGCCAGTAGTATTCCGTATGACAGGACCTCTGGAAACACCATATATTTT
13,.,TRBV25-1,.,TRBJ2-6,CATGWSGANVLTF,TGTGCCACCGGTTGGTCTGGGGCCAACGTCCTGACTTTC
14,TRBD2,TRBV7-9,.,TRBJ2-2,CAGTSGRDTGELFF,TGTGCCGGTACTAGCGGGAGGGACACCGGGGAGCTGTTTTTT
13,.,TRBV29-1,.,TRBJ2-5,CSVERQHQETQYF,TGCAGCGTTGAAAGGCAGCACCAAGAGACCCAGTACTTC
15,TRBD2,TRBV19,.,TRBJ2-5,CASSIGLAGGETQYF,TGTGCCAGTAGTATAGGACTAGCGGGAGGAGAGACCCAGTACTTC
14,.,TRBV7-6,.,TRBJ2-6,CASSLASGANVLTF,TGTGCCAGCAGCTTAGCGTCCGGGGCCAACGTCCTGACTTTC
16,TRBD2,TRBV5-1,once,TRBJ2-3,CASSSGLADSTDTQYF,TGCGCCAGCAGCTCGGGACTAGCGGACAGCACAGATACGCAGTATTTT
15,TRBD2,TRBV6-1,.,TRBJ2-7,CASTTTSSGTYEQYF,TGTGCCAGCACCACCACTTCTAGCGGTACCTACGAGCAGTACTTC
13,.,TRBV2,.,TRBJ2-3,CASSRDSTDTQYF,TGTGCCAGCAGCCGGGACAGCACAGATACGCAGTATTTT